Listed here are 31 T cell receptor beta chains from one sample, sequenced in a study of neurological immune-mediated disorders. Each CDR3 protein gets one entry after TCRdb re-called the 5' RACE reads with MiXCR. The sample has tens of thousands of distinct CDR3 sequences, more than 9.5% seen once. The sample was PBMCs. The receptors stem from a man between 60 and 70 years old in good health.

This clonotype showed up many times. The V gene is TRBV6-6, the J gene TRBJ2-2; TRBD1 matches at 7 bases. In germline, CDR1 is MNHNY, CDR2 SVGAGI (reference sequence). The ends lost 5 bases at V and 0 bases at J; junction bases unmatched: 6. The CDR3 consists of 16 residues. CDR3 sequence (DNA): TGTGCCAGCAGTCCATTGGACAGGTCGAACACCGGGGAGCTGTTTTTT. Amino acid sequence: CASSPLDRSNTGELFF.

This clonotype was recorded many times. V usage is TRBV7-9 and J usage is TRBJ2-7; D call uncertain. The CDR3 loop spans 17 amino acids. The germline gives CDR1 SEHNR, CDR2 FQNEAQ (reference sequence). Trimming took off 5 bases at V and 1 base at J, with 21 bases between the two ends. The DNA of the CDR3 is TGTGCCAGCAGCCCCAGTTGGGATGATCGAAGGTCCTACGAGCAGTACTTC. Translated: CASSPSWDDRRSYEQYF.

This clonotype was recorded at least ten times. The CDR3 nucleotides are TGCAGTGCTAGAGGACAGAAAGGGTTCTACGAGCAGTACTTC. Translated, it gives CSARGQKGFYEQYF. V gene TRBV20-1 combines with J gene TRBJ2-7; the D gene is possibly TRBD1 (5 bases). CDR1 DFQATT and CDR2 SNEGSKA come from the germline V gene (reference sequence). The ends were cut back, 1 base at V and 3 bases at J, with 13 bases in the middle. The CDR3 runs to 14 residues.

This clonotype was seen repeatedly, ten times or more. V usage is TRBV20-1 and J usage is TRBJ1-1; perhaps TRBD1 as D (5 bases). The CDR3 runs to 12 residues. Germline CDR1 reads DFQATT; CDR2 reads SNEGSKA (reference sequence). V gave up 3 bases and J gave up 6 bases, with 11 bases separating them. The CDR3 loop reads CSASLRDPEAFF. For the CDR3, the DNA is TGCAGTGCTAGCCTCAGGGATCCTGAAGCTTTCTTT.

This clonotype was recorded many times. The chain's CDR3 is CSADPGTGGGVWKYEQYF. DNA for the CDR3: TGCAGCGCCGATCCCGGGACAGGGGGCGGGGTATGGAAGTACGAGCAGTACTTC. The chain combines TRBV29-1 with TRBJ2-7; TRBD1 aligns across 12 bases. Germline V CDR1 and CDR2: SQVTM, ANQGSEA. The J segment lost 4 bases and the V segment lost 7 bases, leaving 20 bases of the junction unmatched. This CDR3 has 18 residues.

The rearrangement uses TRBV7-3 and TRBJ1-1; the match to TRBD1 covers 10 bases. Germline lookup yields CDR1 SGHTA and CDR2 FQGTGA. V trimming: 0 bases; J trimming: 1 base; junction bases outside the gene matches: 5. This CDR3 has 17 residues. CDR3 residues: CASSLTGQGPKNTEAFF. CDR3 DNA: TGTGCCAGCAGCTTAACGGGACAGGGGCCGAAGAACACTGAAGCTTTCTTT.

This clonotype came up many times. V is TRBV5-1 and J is TRBJ2-1, with 7 bases lining up with TRBD1. The CDR3 contains 14 residues. The germline CDR1 and CDR2 sequences are SGHRS and YFSETQ. V lost 0 bases, J lost 5 bases, and 2 bases stayed unmatched. The CDR3 nucleotides are TGCGCCAGCAGCTTGGGGGGACAGAACAATGAGCAGTTCTTC. It encodes CASSLGGQNNEQFF.

In this sample, this clonotype turned up many times. V is TRBV28 and J is TRBJ1-1; D unclear. The CDR3 is made up of 11 amino acids. V lost 6 bases and J 8 bases, leaving 10 bases between the germline ends. The germline gives CDR1 MDHEN, CDR2 SYDVKM. Here the CDR3 reads CASSPAWEAFF. The CDR3 DNA is TGTGCCAGCAGCCCCGCGTGGGAAGCTTTCTTT.

In its sample, this clonotype was seen many times. The chain uses TRBV6-5 and TRBJ1-2; TRBD1 matches 8 bases. The CDR3 runs to 13 residues. The V gene end was trimmed by 5 bases and the J gene end by 5 bases; junction bases not matched to a gene: 4. Germline V lookup: CDR1 MNHEY, CDR2 SVGAGI. The CDR3 is CASSADRAYGYTF. In nucleotides, the CDR3 is TGTGCCAGCAGTGCGGACAGGGCGTATGGCTACACCTTC.

This clonotype came up many times. The chain has TRBV6-2 or TRBV6-3 and TRBJ2-1; D is ambiguous. Germline lookup yields CDR1 MNHEY and CDR2 SVGEGT. V dropped 8 bases and J dropped 0 bases, with 23 bases sitting between them. The CDR3 length is 18 residues. The CDR3 nucleotides are TGTGCCAGCCTAAAAGGTGGTAAAGGCCTTTCCTCCTACAATGAGCAGTTCTTC. It yields the protein CASLKGGKGLSSYNEQFF.

In this sample, this clonotype turned up many times. This chain uses TRBV7-2 with TRBJ2-1; D is possibly TRBD2 (6 bases). CDR1 SGHTA and CDR2 FQGNSA come from the germline V gene. Trimming left V 0 bases short and J 4 bases short, with 13 bases between. The CDR3 is 16 residues long. CDR3 in amino acids: CASSLARTNPYNEQFF. Written as DNA, the CDR3 is TGTGCCAGCAGCTTAGCCAGGACTAACCCATACAATGAGCAGTTCTTC.

Many counts were recorded for this clonotype. The chain uses TRBV5-1 and TRBJ1-5; D gene ambiguous. The V end lost 6 bases, the J end lost 9 bases, and 16 bases lay between the germline ends. The CDR3 is 13 residues long. CDR1 and CDR2 (germline): SGHRS, YFSETQ. The CDR3 loop reads CASTISLGRPQHF. The CDR3, as DNA: TGCGCCAGCACCATCTCCCTCGGTCGGCCCCAGCATTTT.

In DNA form, the CDR3 reads TGCAGCGACCCGACAGGACCAAGGCAGTACTTC. It encodes CSDPTGPRQYF. V is TRBV29-1 and J is TRBJ2-7; a possible D gene is TRBD1 (6 bases). There are 11 residues in the CDR3. The V end was cut by 7 bases, the J end by 9 bases, with 16 bases between. Germline-derived CDR1 and CDR2 are SQVTM and ANQGSEA.

V usage is TRBV9 and J usage is TRBJ2-3; no definite D call. Germline V CDR1 and CDR2: SGDLS, YYNGEE. Trimming stripped 0 bases from V and 6 bases from J, with 11 bases between. The CDR3 has 14 amino acids. The CDR3 sequence: CASSVGTHSDTQYF. CDR3 coding DNA: TGTGCCAGCAGCGTAGGTACCCATTCGGATACGCAGTATTTT. The full variable domain, in which reference TRBV9 and TRBJ2-3 provide the parts outside the CDR3, is DSGVTQTPKHLITATGQRVTLRCSPRSGDLSVYWYQQSLDQGLQFLIQYYNGEERAKGNILERFSAQQFPDLHSELNLSSLELGDSALYFCASSVGTHSDTQYFGPGTRLTVL.

This clonotype was recorded at least ten times. The V call is TRBV5-5, the J call TRBJ2-5; D gene uncertain. Trimming took 4 bases from V and 1 from J, leaving 2 bases between them. Germline CDR1 SGHKS, CDR2 YYEKEE (reference sequence). The CDR3 is 11 amino acids. The CDR3 protein is CASSTQETQYF. The CDR3 coding sequence is TGTGCCAGCAGCACCCAAGAGACCCAGTACTTC.

This clonotype was counted ten times or more. The chain employs TRBV5-5 and TRBJ2-3; TRBD1 agrees at 12 bases. The V and J ends lost 2 bases and 4 bases, in that order; junction bases with no gene match: 5. Per the germline V gene, CDR1 is SGHKS and CDR2 is YYEKEE (reference sequence). The CDR3 contains 16 residues. The CDR3 bases are TGTGCCAGCAGCTTTGGGGACAGGGGGCTAGCAGATACGCAGTATTTT. As protein: CASSFGDRGLADTQYF.

V gene TRBV12-3 or TRBV12-4 combines with J gene TRBJ1-2; 7 positions match TRBD1. This CDR3 spans 14 amino acids. V lost 5 bases and J lost 1; bases outside the gene matches: 4. In DNA form, the CDR3 reads TGTGCCAGCAGTCCGGGACAGCATAACTATGGCTACACCTTC. This codes for CASSPGQHNYGYTF.

This clonotype was detected ten times or more. The chain is built from TRBV19 and TRBJ1-5; 9 bases are a match to TRBD1. The germline CDR1 and CDR2 sequences are LNHDA and SQIVND (reference sequence). Trimming cost V 7 bases and J 10 bases; bases outside gene matches: 8. CDR3 length equals 13 residues. This CDR3 is CASTRDRVDPQHF. Here the CDR3 DNA reads TGTGCCAGTACCCGGGACAGGGTTGACCCCCAGCATTTT.

This clonotype was detected ten times or more. This rearrangement joins TRBV7-8 to TRBJ1-1, with 7 bases that match TRBD1. Germline CDR1 and CDR2: SGHVS and FQNEAQ. Unmatched junction bases numbered 14, after V lost 5 bases and J lost 5 bases. The CDR3 runs to 16 residues. The CDR3 here is CASSPRQGHSRTEAFF. The DNA for the CDR3 is TGTGCCAGCAGCCCTCGACAGGGCCACTCGAGGACTGAAGCTTTCTTT.

This clonotype occurred many times. V gene TRBV20-1 combines with J gene TRBJ2-1; 8 bases are shared with TRBD2. The CDR3 loop spans 12 amino acids. The V segment lost 3 bases and the J segment 9 bases; nucleotides outside the gene matches: 4. Germline CDR1 DFQATT, CDR2 SNEGSKA (reference sequence). The CDR3 here is CSASRGGLEQFF. The CDR3 DNA reads as TGCAGTGCTAGCCGCGGGGGGCTTGAGCAGTTCTTC.

This clonotype was seen ten or more times. The V call is TRBV3-1, the J call TRBJ2-3; 7 nucleotides match TRBD2. V lost 1 base to trimming and J lost 5 bases; unmatched junction nucleotides: 6. CDR1 is LGHDT, CDR2 YNNKEL, per germline (reference sequence). The length of the CDR3 is 15 residues. The chain's CDR3 is CASSQGLAPEDTQYF. DNA of the CDR3: TGTGCCAGCAGCCAAGGACTAGCCCCTGAAGATACGCAGTATTTT.

This clonotype came up many times. V is TRBV20-1 and J is TRBJ1-5, with D unresolved. The germline V gene encodes CDR1 DFQATT and CDR2 SNEGSKA (reference sequence). Trimming shortened V by 4 bases and J by 2 bases, and 18 bases separated the two germline ends. This CDR3 is built from 16 residues. The CDR3 loop reads CSATTGGSIGNQPQHF. The CDR3 DNA reads as TGCAGTGCTACCACGGGTGGGAGTATTGGCAATCAGCCCCAGCATTTT.

This clonotype has a count of ten or more. The chain carries TRBV7-8 and TRBJ2-3, with 9 bases aligning to TRBD1. CDR1 is SGHVS, CDR2 FQNEAQ, per germline. V gave up 5 bases and J gave up 4 bases; unmatched junction bases: 7. The CDR3 loop spans 15 amino acids. CDR3 sequence reads: CASSTWGTGPDTQYF. The CDR3 coding sequence is TGTGCCAGCAGCACTTGGGGGACAGGGCCAGATACGCAGTATTTT. Complete variable domain (other parts from reference TRBV7-8 and TRBJ2-3): GAGVSQSPRYKVAKRGQDVALRCDPISGHVSLFWYQQALGQGPEFLTYFQNEAQLDKSGLPSDRFFAERPEGSVSTLKIQRTQQEDSAVYLCASSTWGTGPDTQYFGPGTRLTVL.

CDR3 sequence (DNA): TGTGCCAGCAGCTCCCGACCTCTGTCCCCAGCGGATGAGCAGTTCTTC. Translated: CASSSRPLSPADEQFF. This chain connects TRBV7-6 to TRBJ2-1; TRBD2 might be the D (5 bases). The CDR3 has 16 residues. Germline V CDR1 and CDR2: SGHVS, FNYEAQ. V gave up 4 bases and J gave up 8 bases, with 21 bases separating them.

Ten or more counts support this clonotype. J is TRBJ1-3 and V is TRBV5-1; D perhaps matches TRBD1 (5 bases). The V gene's germline CDR1 is SGHRS and CDR2 YFSETQ. Trimming took off 3 bases at V and 1 base at J, with 20 bases between the two ends. This CDR3 has 18 residues. The chain's CDR3 is CASSYRTKQRLSGNTIYF. CDR3 coding DNA: TGCGCCAGCAGCTACAGGACAAAACAGAGGTTGTCTGGAAACACCATATATTTT.

Ten or more counts support this clonotype. The chain employs TRBV6-5 and TRBJ2-2; the match to TRBD2 covers 8 bases. The V and J ends lost 0 bases and 1 base, in that order; junction bases with no gene match: 7. The CDR3 is made up of 18 amino acids. Germline V gene lookup returns CDR1 MNHEY and CDR2 SVGAGI. The CDR3 DNA reads TGTGCCAGCAGTTACTCCACCGGGGGGGCCGGGAACACCGGGGAGCTGTTTTTT. Residues: CASSYSTGGAGNTGELFF.

This clonotype has ten or more counts. Written as DNA, the CDR3 is TGTGCCAGCACCTTCGGCTACTACTCTGGGGCCAACGTCCTGACTTTC. It encodes CASTFGYYSGANVLTF. The chain employs TRBV5-6 and TRBJ2-6; no firm D call. Germline V gene data show CDR1 as SGHDT and CDR2 as YYEEEE. The V end lost 6 bases, the J end lost 0 bases, and 13 bases lay between the germline ends. The CDR3 loop spans 16 amino acids.

This clonotype occurred many times. The chain recombines TRBV28 with TRBJ2-3; TRBD1 matches at 7 bases. With V trimmed by 4 bases and J by 2 bases, 18 bases remained unmatched. This CDR3 region has 19 residues. Germline V gives CDR1 MDHEN, CDR2 SYDVKM. CDR3 in amino acids: CASSSFLTDRDSPTDTQYF. The CDR3 DNA is TGTGCCAGCAGTTCCTTTTTGACGGACCGGGACAGCCCCACAGATACGCAGTATTTT.

This clonotype has at least ten counts. This sequence joins TRBV5-1 and TRBJ2-6; possibly TRBD1 for D (6 bases). The CDR3 length is 21 residues. Germline CDR1 SGHRS, CDR2 YFSETQ. V was pared by 7 bases and J by 0 bases, with 29 bases between. DNA of the CDR3: TGCGCCAGCTCCCCCTTGCCCATAACCGGGACAACCGTCTCTGGGGCCAACGTCCTGACTTTC. Encoded protein: CASSPLPITGTTVSGANVLTF.

As to this clonotype: Relative to the germline gene, one junction end is altered; a read error may explain this. The rearrangement links TRBV20-1 to TRBJ1-5; possible D gene TRBD1, 5 bases. This CDR3 contains 14 residues. CDR1 and CDR2 from the germline V gene are DFQATT and SNEGSKA (reference sequence). The CDR3 loop is CSARGVVSSQPQHF. In DNA, the CDR3 is TGCAGCGCTAGAGGGGTTGTCAGCAGTCAGCCCCAGCATTTT.

This clonotype showed up many times. The chain carries TRBV4-3 and TRBJ2-1, with 12 bases aligning to TRBD2. The CDR3 is 17 residues long. Germline lookup yields CDR1 LGHNA and CDR2 YSLEER. V trimming: 1 base; J trimming: 1 base; junction bases outside the gene matches: 2. CDR3 sequence: CASSQGTSGASYNEQFF. CDR3 in DNA: TGCGCCAGCAGCCAAGGGACTAGCGGGGCGTCCTACAATGAGCAGTTCTTC.